This TCR beta chain was profiled in a study of Ad26.COV2.S vaccination and SARS-CoV-2 variants. Study details: Intramuscular Ad26.COV2.S doses were given once or twice, 56 days apart. Study-level points and caveats: Similar non-spike TCR breadth was observed in recipients of vaccine and of placebo. Reportedly, spike-specific CD8+ and CD4+ T cell responses achieved substantial breadth once vaccination had taken place. Total T cell responses, in the TCR breadth and depth analyses, may have been underestimated.

The germline V gene has CDR1 SGHTS and CDR2 YDEGEE. The CDR3 totals 13 residues. V was trimmed by 4 bases and J by 2 bases, leaving 10 bases between them. In the case of this clone: The antigen remains undetermined.

The protocol was immunoSEQ multiplex PCR, while the TCRdb copy is restricted to in-frame clones and leaves out a portion. In the table there are 350,000 to 400,000 clones, about nine tenths of which are singletons. Regarding treatment: over 15 received Ad26.COV2.S at low or high dose, single or two shots; 5 received placebo; per-sample allocation not given. Following the first vaccine or placebo injection, samples were taken on day 63. The sequences come from peripheral blood, collected in a trial of Ad26.COV2.S vaccine versus placebo. The sequence was collected from a person aged 18 to 65 who received the Ad26.COV2.S COVID-19 vaccine or a placebo. The chain links TRBV5-8 to TRBJ2-7; TRBD2 is a possible D gene (6 bases). The CDR3 DNA is TGTGCCAGCAGCCTCGGGAGAGCCTACGAGCAGTACTTC. This translates into CASSLGRAYEQYF.